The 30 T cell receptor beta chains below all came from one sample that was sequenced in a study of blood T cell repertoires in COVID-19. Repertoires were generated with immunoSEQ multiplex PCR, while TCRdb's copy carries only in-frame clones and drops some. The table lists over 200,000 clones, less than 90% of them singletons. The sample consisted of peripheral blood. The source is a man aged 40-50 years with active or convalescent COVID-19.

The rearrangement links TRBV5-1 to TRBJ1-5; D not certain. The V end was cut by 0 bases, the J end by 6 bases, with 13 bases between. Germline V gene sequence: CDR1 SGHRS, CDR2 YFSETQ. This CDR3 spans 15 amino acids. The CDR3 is CASSLGDAEAQPQHF. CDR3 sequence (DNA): TGCGCCAGCAGCTTGGGAGATGCTGAGGCTCAGCCCCAGCATTTT.

The CDR3 nucleotides read TGTGCCAGCAGGCGAGACAGGGGTATTAATGAAAAACTGTTTTTT. Its translation is CASRRDRGINEKLFF. V is TRBV6-5 and J is TRBJ1-4; 8 nucleotides align to TRBD1. The CDR3 contains 15 residues. V was pared by 6 bases and J by 4 bases, with 7 bases of the junction left unmatched. Germline V gene data show CDR1 as MNHEY and CDR2 as SVGAGI.

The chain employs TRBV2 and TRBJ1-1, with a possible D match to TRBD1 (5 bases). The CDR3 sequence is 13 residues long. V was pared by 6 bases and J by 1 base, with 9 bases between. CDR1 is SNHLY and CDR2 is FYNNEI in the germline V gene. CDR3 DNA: TGTGCCAGCAGGACACAGGAGAACACTGAAGCTTTCTTT. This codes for CASRTQENTEAFF.

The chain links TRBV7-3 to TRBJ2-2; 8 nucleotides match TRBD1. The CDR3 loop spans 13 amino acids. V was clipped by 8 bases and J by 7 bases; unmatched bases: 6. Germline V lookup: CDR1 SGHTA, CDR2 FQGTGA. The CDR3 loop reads CASGQGAGGELFF. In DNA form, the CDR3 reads TGTGCCAGCGGTCAGGGGGCTGGCGGGGAGCTGTTTTTT.

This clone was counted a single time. CDR3 loop: CASSKRQGVPLHF. In DNA, the CDR3 is TGTGCCAGCAGCAAGAGACAGGGGGTTCCCCTCCACTTT. This sequence joins TRBV7-9 and TRBJ1-6, with 9 bases matching TRBD1. Germline CDR1 is SEHNR and CDR2 is FQNEAQ (reference sequence). The CDR3 covers 13 residues. V shed 5 bases, J shed 13 bases, and the junction held 6 bases outside the gene matches. The variable domain in full, with the rest retrieved from reference TRBV7-9 and TRBJ1-6, is DTGVSQNPRHKITKRGQNVTFRCDPISEHNRLYWYRQTLGQGPEFLTYFQNEAQLEKSRLLSDRFSAERPKGSFSTLEIQRTEQGDSAMYLCASSKRQGVPLHFGNGTRLTVT.

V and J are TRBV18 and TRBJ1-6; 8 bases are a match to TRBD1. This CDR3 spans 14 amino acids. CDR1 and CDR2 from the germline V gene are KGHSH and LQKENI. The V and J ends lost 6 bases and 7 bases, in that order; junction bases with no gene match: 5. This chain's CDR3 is CASSPGQANSPLHF. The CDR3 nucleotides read TGTGCCAGCTCTCCGGGACAGGCAAATTCACCCCTCCACTTT.

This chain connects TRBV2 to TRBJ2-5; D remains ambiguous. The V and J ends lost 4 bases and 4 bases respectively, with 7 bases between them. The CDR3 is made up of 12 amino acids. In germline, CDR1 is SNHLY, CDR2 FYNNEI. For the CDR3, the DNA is TGTGCCAGCAGTGTCGTGCGAGAGACCCAGTACTTC. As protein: CASSVVRETQYF.

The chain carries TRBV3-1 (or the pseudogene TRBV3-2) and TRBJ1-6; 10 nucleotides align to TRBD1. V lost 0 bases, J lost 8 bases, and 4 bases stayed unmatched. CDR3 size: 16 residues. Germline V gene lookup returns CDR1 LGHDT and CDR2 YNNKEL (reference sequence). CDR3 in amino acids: CASSQERDRGYSPLHF. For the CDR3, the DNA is TGTGCCAGCAGCCAAGAGCGGGACAGGGGTTATTCACCCCTCCACTTT.

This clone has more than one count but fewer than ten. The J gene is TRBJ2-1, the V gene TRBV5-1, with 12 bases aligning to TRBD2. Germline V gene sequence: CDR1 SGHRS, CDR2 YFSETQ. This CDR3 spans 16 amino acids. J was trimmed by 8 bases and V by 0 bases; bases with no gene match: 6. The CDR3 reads CASSLALAGGSDEQFF. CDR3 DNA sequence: TGCGCCAGCAGCTTGGCGCTAGCGGGAGGGTCGGATGAGCAGTTCTTC.

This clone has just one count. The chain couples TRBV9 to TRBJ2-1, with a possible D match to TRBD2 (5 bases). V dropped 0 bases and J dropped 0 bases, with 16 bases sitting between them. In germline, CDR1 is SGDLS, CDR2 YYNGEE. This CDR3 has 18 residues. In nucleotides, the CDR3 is TGTGCCAGCAGCGTAGAGGGAGTGGGCAGCAGCTCCTACAATGAGCAGTTCTTC. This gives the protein CASSVEGVGSSSYNEQFF.

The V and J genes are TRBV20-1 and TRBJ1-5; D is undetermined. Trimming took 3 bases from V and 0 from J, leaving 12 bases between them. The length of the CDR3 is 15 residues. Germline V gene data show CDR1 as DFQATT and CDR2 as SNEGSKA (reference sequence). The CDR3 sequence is CSASLSGYSNQPQHF. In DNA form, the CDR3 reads TGCAGTGCTAGTCTTTCGGGTTATAGCAATCAGCCCCAGCATTTT.

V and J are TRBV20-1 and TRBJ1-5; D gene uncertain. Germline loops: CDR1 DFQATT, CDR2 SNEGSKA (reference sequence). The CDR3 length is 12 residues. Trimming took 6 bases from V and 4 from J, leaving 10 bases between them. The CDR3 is CSASTGNQPQHF. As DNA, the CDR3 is TGCAGTGCGAGTACGGGGAATCAGCCCCAGCATTTT.

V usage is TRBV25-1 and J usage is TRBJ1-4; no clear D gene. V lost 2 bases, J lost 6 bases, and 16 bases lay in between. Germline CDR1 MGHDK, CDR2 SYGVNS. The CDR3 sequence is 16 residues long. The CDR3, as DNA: TGTGCCAGCAGTGAAAGCCCCAACTGGGAGGATGAAAAACTGTTTTTT. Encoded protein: CASSESPNWEDEKLFF.

The CDR3: CASSMWDGGGPTGELFF. CDR3 coding DNA: TGTGCCAGTAGTATGTGGGATGGGGGAGGGCCCACCGGGGAGCTGTTTTTT. J is TRBJ2-2 and V is TRBV19, with 7 bases that match TRBD2. CDR1 and CDR2 from the germline V gene are LNHDA and SQIVND (reference sequence). The CDR3 is made up of 17 amino acids. V lost 3 bases, J lost 4 bases, and 11 bases stayed unmatched.

The CDR3: CASSQGDSRSYNEQFF. In DNA, the CDR3 is TGTGCCAGCAGCCAAGGGGACAGCAGGTCCTACAATGAGCAGTTCTTC. This chain joins TRBV4-2 and TRBJ2-1, with TRBD1 matching over 7 bases. The V segment lost 1 base and the J segment 1 base; nucleotides outside the gene matches: 4. The CDR3 length is 16 residues. The germline V gene encodes CDR1 LGHNA and CDR2 YNFKEQ.

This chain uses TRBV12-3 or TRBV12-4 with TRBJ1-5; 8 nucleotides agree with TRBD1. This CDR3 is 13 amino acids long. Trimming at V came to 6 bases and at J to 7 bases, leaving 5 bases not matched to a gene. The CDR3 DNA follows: TGTGCCAGCAGCCAGGGGGCGAAGCAGCCCCAGCATTTT. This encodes CASSQGAKQPQHF.

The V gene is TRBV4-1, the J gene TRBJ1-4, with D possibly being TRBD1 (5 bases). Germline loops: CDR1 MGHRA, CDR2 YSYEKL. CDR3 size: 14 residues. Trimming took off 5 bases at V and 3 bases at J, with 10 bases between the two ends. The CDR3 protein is CASSVRASNEKLFF. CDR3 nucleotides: TGCGCCAGCAGCGTCAGGGCCTCTAATGAAAAACTGTTTTTT.

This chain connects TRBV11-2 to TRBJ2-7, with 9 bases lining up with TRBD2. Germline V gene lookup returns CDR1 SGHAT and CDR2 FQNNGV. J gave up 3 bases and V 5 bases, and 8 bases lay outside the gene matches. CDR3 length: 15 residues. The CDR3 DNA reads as TGTGCCAGCAGCAGCGGGACTAGCACTCACTACGAGCAGTACTTC. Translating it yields CASSSGTSTHYEQYF.

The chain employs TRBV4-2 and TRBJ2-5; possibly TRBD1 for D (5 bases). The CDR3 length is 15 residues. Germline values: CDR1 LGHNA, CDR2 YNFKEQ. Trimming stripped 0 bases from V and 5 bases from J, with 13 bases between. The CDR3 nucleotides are TGTGCCAGCAGCCAAGAAGGGCAGGGTGGGGAGACCCAGTACTTC. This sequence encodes CASSQEGQGGETQYF.

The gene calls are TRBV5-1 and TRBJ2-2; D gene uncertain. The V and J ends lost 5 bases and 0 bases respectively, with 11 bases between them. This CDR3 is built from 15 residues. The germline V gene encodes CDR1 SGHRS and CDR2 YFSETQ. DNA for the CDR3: TGCGCCAGCAGTTGGCAACCGTCGAACACCGGGGAGCTGTTTTTT. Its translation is CASSWQPSNTGELFF.

CDR3 sequence reads: CASSHGGNTEAFF. CDR3 sequence (DNA): TGCGCCAGCAGCCACGGGGGGAACACTGAAGCTTTCTTT. The chain couples TRBV4-1 to TRBJ1-1, with D perhaps matching TRBD1 (5 bases). Trimming removed 3 bases from V and 1 base from J, with 6 bases in between. This CDR3 has 13 residues. Per germline, CDR1 MGHRA and CDR2 YSYEKL.

CDR3 region: CASSPDGIEQYF. The CDR3 DNA is TGTGCCAGCAGCCCGGACGGGATTGAGCAGTACTTC. The chain links TRBV5-4 to TRBJ2-7, with TRBD2 as a possible D gene (5 bases). CDR1 is SGHNT and CDR2 is YYREEE in the germline V gene (reference sequence). The CDR3 covers 12 residues. Between the trimmed V and J ends, which lost 4 bases and 7 bases, there was a span of 12 bases.

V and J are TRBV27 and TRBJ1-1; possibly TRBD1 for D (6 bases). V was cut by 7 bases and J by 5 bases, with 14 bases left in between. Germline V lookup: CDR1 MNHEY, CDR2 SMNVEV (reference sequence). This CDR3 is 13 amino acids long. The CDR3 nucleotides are TGTGCCAGCACGTGGGGGCGAGGGACTGAAGCTTTCTTT. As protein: CASTWGRGTEAFF.

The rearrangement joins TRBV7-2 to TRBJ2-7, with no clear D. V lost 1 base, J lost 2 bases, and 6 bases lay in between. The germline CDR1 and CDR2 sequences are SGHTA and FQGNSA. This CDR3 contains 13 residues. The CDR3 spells CASSLDSTYEQYF. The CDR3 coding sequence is TGTGCCAGCAGCTTAGACAGCACCTACGAGCAGTACTTC.

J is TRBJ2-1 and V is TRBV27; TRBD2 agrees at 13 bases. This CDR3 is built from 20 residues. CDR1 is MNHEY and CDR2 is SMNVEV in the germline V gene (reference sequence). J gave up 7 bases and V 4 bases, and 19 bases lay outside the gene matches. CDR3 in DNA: TGTGCCAGCAGTTCGGGGCGGGGACACAAACTAGCGGGGGGGCCAAATGAGCAGTTCTTC. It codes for CASSSGRGHKLAGGPNEQFF.

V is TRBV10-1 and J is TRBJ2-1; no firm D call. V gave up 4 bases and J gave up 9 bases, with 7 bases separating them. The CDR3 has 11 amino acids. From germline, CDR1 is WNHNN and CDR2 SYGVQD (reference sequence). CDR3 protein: CASSGAGEQFF. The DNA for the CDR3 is TGCGCCAGCAGTGGAGCCGGTGAGCAGTTCTTC.

CDR3 in DNA: TGCGCCAGCAGCCAAAGGGAGGCCTCCACAGATACGCAGTATTTT. It yields the protein CASSQREASTDTQYF. V and J are TRBV4-1 and TRBJ2-3, with D perhaps TRBD2 (6 bases). V lost 2 bases and J lost 2, with 11 bases in between. The CDR3 spans 15 residues. The V gene's germline CDR1 is MGHRA and CDR2 YSYEKL.

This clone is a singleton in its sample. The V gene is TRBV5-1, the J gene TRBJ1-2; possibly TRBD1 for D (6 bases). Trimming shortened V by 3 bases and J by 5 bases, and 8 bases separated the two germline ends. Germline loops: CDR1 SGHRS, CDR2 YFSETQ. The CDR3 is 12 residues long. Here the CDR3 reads CASSYREYGYTF. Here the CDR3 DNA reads TGCGCCAGCAGCTACAGGGAATATGGCTACACCTTC.

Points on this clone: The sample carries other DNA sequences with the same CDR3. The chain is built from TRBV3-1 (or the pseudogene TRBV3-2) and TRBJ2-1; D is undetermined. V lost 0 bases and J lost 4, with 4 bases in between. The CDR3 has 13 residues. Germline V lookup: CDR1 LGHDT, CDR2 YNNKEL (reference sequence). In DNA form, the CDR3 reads TGTGCCAGCAGCCAAGATCGGTACAATGAGCAGTTCTTC. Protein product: CASSQDRYNEQFF.

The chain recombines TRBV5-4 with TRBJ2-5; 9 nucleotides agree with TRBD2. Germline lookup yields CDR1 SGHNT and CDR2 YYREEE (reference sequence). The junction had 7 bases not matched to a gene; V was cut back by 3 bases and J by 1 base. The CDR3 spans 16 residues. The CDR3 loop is CASSSLASGTQETQYF. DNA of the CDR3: TGTGCCAGCAGCTCCCTGGCTAGCGGGACCCAAGAGACCCAGTACTTC.